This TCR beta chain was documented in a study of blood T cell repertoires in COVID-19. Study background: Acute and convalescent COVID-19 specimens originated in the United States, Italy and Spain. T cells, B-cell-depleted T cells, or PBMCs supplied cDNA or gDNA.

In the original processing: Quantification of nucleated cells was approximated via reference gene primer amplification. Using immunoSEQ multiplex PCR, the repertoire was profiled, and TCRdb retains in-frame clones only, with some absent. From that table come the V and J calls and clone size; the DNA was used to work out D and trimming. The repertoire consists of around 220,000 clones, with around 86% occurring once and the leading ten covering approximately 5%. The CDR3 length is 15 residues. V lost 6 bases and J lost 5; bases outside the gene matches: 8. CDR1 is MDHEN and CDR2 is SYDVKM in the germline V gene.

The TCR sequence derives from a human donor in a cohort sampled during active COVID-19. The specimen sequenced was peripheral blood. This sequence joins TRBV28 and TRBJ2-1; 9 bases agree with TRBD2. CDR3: CASSVSGSTHNEQFF. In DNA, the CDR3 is TGTGCCAGCAGCGTTAGCGGGAGTACCCACAATGAGCAGTTCTTC.